These 29 T cell receptor beta chains share one sample of origin, sequenced in a study of blood T cell repertoires in COVID-19. Clones were read by immunoSEQ multiplex PCR, and TCRdb kept only the in-frame ones, dropping some. The data hold 200,000 to 250,000 clones, with 80% to 90% observed a single time. Sequencing was carried out using PBMCs or T cells enriched from blood (not recorded which). These receptors were collected from a woman under 30 in a cohort exposed to, infected with or recovered from COVID-19 (not recorded which).

The chain uses TRBV4-1 and TRBJ1-3; D ambiguous. Germline V gives CDR1 MGHRA, CDR2 YSYEKL. The CDR3 is 17 amino acids. V was trimmed by 4 bases and J by 2 bases, leaving 18 bases between them. CDR3: CASSPLNSREPGNTIYF. The DNA of the CDR3 is TGCGCCAGCAGCCCGTTGAACTCCCGGGAGCCTGGAAACACCATATATTTT.

This clone was picked up a small number of times. The J gene is TRBJ2-3, the V gene TRBV6-5, with D possibly matching TRBD2 (5 bases). The germline V and J ends were trimmed by 2 bases and 4 bases, with 13 bases remaining between them. Per germline, CDR1 MNHEY and CDR2 SVGAGI. The CDR3 is made up of 15 amino acids. The CDR3 spells CASSYIRGPPDTQYF. The CDR3 nucleotides read TGTGCCAGCAGTTACATTCGGGGTCCCCCAGATACGCAGTATTTT.

CDR3 coding DNA: TGTGCCAGCAGTCCCGGGACAGGGACCACTGAAGCTTTCTTT. The encoded protein is CASSPGTGTTEAFF. The chain couples TRBV7-8 to TRBJ1-1; 9 positions match TRBD1. Trimming at V came to 6 bases and at J to 4 bases, leaving 6 bases not matched to a gene. The CDR3 sequence is 14 residues long. Germline-derived CDR1 and CDR2 are SGHVS and FQNEAQ.

The CDR3 loop is CASSPQQGAGETQYF. CDR3 in DNA: TGCGCCAGCAGCCCACAACAGGGGGCAGGAGAGACCCAGTACTTC. The chain joins TRBV5-1 to TRBJ2-5; 9 bases are shared with TRBD1. Per the germline V gene, CDR1 is SGHRS and CDR2 is YFSETQ. Trimming removed 4 bases from V and 4 bases from J; junction bases left unmatched: 8. The CDR3 spans 15 residues.

As DNA, the CDR3 is TGTGCCAGCAGAATCAGGGGCACTGAAGCTTTCTTT. Its protein is CASRIRGTEAFF. The chain is built from TRBV12-3 or TRBV12-4 and TRBJ1-1, with D tentatively TRBD1 (6 bases). The CDR3 loop spans 12 amino acids. V was pared by 6 bases and J by 4 bases, with 9 bases between.

The genes are TRBV13 and TRBJ2-5, with 9 bases matching TRBD2. V trimming: 8 bases; J trimming: 5 bases; junction bases outside the gene matches: 3. The CDR3 length is 12 residues. Per the germline V gene, CDR1 is PRHDT and CDR2 is FYEKMQ (reference sequence). Written as DNA, the CDR3 is TGTGCCAGCGCGGCGGGGGGGGAGACCCAGTACTTC. Translated: CASAAGGETQYF.

This clone was seen more than once but under ten times. The gene calls are TRBV7-9 and TRBJ2-3, with 7 bases aligning to TRBD1. The ends lost 6 bases at V and 0 bases at J; junction bases unmatched: 9. CDR3 length equals 16 residues. CDR1 is SEHNR and CDR2 is FQNEAQ in the germline V gene (reference sequence). In nucleotides, the CDR3 is TGTGCCAGCAGAGGATTGAGGGACAGAAGCACAGATACGCAGTATTTT. It codes for CASRGLRDRSTDTQYF.

The chain is built from TRBV16 and TRBJ2-1, with D possibly matching TRBD2 (5 bases). CDR3 length equals 11 residues. The germline gives CDR1 KGHSY, CDR2 FQNENV. Trimming took off 4 bases at V and 8 bases at J, with 6 bases between the two ends. The CDR3 loop is CASSPGYEQFF. The CDR3 DNA follows: TGTGCCAGCAGCCCGGGGTATGAGCAGTTCTTC.

V gene TRBV2 combines with J gene TRBJ1-1, with D maybe TRBD1 (6 bases). Germline V CDR1 and CDR2: SNHLY, FYNNEI. V lost 9 bases, J lost 2 bases, and 7 bases lay in between. This CDR3 contains 11 residues. CDR3 nucleotides: TGTGCCAGACAGGGAAACACTGAAGCTTTCTTT. Translated: CARQGNTEAFF.

The rearrangement uses TRBV20-1 and TRBJ2-5; D perhaps matches TRBD1 (6 bases). Germline CDR1 DFQATT, CDR2 SNEGSKA (reference sequence). CDR3 length equals 13 residues. V gave up 3 bases and J gave up 5 bases, with 13 bases separating them. The CDR3 sequence is CSASIQGRETQYF. As DNA, the CDR3 is TGCAGTGCTAGTATCCAGGGGCGGGAGACCCAGTACTTC.

DNA for the CDR3: TGTGCCAGCAGCTTAGCGCGCGGAGGATCGGTACAACGGGAGACCCAGTACTTC. Its translation is CASSLARGGSVQRETQYF. This chain joins TRBV7-8 and TRBJ2-5, with a tentative D call TRBD2 (5 bases). The CDR3 has 18 residues. Looked up from germline, CDR1 is SGHVS and CDR2 is FQNEAQ. Trimming took 0 bases from V and 5 from J, leaving 22 bases between them.

The chain links TRBV3-1 (or the pseudogene TRBV3-2) to TRBJ2-6, with TRBD1 matching over 10 bases. V lost 5 bases, J lost 2 bases, and 6 bases stayed unmatched. Germline loops: CDR1 LGHDT, CDR2 YNNKEL (reference sequence). The CDR3 totals 17 residues. DNA of the CDR3: TGTGCCAGCAGCTACCAAGGGACAGGGGCTGGGGCCAACGTCCTGACTTTC. It translates to CASSYQGTGAGANVLTF.

The gene calls are TRBV3-1 (or the pseudogene TRBV3-2) and TRBJ1-2, with 8 bases matching TRBD1. V gave up 2 bases and J gave up 2 bases; unmatched junction bases: 10. The CDR3 totals 17 residues. Germline CDR1 reads LGHDT; CDR2 reads YNNKEL (reference sequence). The CDR3 DNA sequence: TGTGCCAGCAGCCAAAGACCCGGACAGGGACGAAACTATGGCTACACCTTC. It is translated as CASSQRPGQGRNYGYTF.

V gene TRBV5-1 combines with J gene TRBJ2-1; TRBD1 agrees at 9 bases. This CDR3 has 13 residues. Germline V gene lookup returns CDR1 SGHRS and CDR2 YFSETQ. V lost 3 bases to trimming and J lost 7 bases; unmatched junction nucleotides: 2. DNA of the CDR3: TGCGCCAGCAGCTGGGGGACAGGGAATGAGCAGTTCTTC. This translates into CASSWGTGNEQFF.

The rearrangement uses TRBV5-6 and TRBJ1-6; weak D call: TRBD1 (6 bases). Trimming took off 2 bases at V and 9 bases at J, with 12 bases between the two ends. Germline CDR1 reads SGHDT; CDR2 reads YYEEEE. This CDR3 is built from 14 residues. The CDR3 here is CASSFRGGGSPLHF. The CDR3 DNA follows: TGTGCCAGCAGCTTCAGGGGCGGGGGTTCACCCCTCCACTTT.

Written as DNA, the CDR3 is TGTGCCAGCCATGCGGGGTACAATGAGCAGTTCTTC. Its translation: CASHAGYNEQFF. This chain connects TRBV28 to TRBJ2-1; D is possibly TRBD2 (6 bases). With 8 bases removed from V and 4 bases from J, the gap between germline ends came to 9 bases. Per germline, CDR1 MDHEN and CDR2 SYDVKM. This CDR3 spans 12 amino acids.

As DNA, the CDR3 is TGCGCCAGCAGCCAAGATCGAATCCGCGCGCGGGAGGGACCAGACTACGAGCAGTACTTC. Protein: CASSQDRIRAREGPDYEQYF. The V and J genes are TRBV4-1 and TRBJ2-7, with 9 bases identical to TRBD2. The CDR3 has 20 amino acids. J was trimmed by 3 bases and V by 0 bases; bases with no gene match: 18. Per the germline V gene, CDR1 is MGHRA and CDR2 is YSYEKL.

V gene TRBV7-9 combines with J gene TRBJ1-2; no reliable D call. Germline CDR1 reads SEHNR; CDR2 reads FQNEAQ (reference sequence). V shed 5 bases and J shed 8 bases, with 9 bases lying between them. The CDR3 contains 11 residues. In DNA, the CDR3 is TGTGCCAGCAGCCCGGAGGGCGGCTACACCTTC. It translates to CASSPEGGYTF.

V usage is TRBV7-6 and J usage is TRBJ2-5; D is possibly TRBD2 (5 bases). Germline CDR1 and CDR2: SGHVS and FNYEAQ. The CDR3 spans 15 residues. The V gene lost 4 bases and the J gene lost 1 base, with 13 bases spanning the gap. Here the CDR3 DNA reads TGTGCCAGCAGCTGGACTCCTGCTCCCCAAGAGACCCAGTACTTC. Its protein is CASSWTPAPQETQYF.

V usage is TRBV11-2 and J usage is TRBJ2-1, with 10 bases matching TRBD2. The junction had 3 bases not matched to a gene; V was cut back by 2 bases and J by 5 bases. Per the germline V gene, CDR1 is SGHAT and CDR2 is FQNNGV. This CDR3 is 15 amino acids long. The CDR3 loop reads CASSLLLAGDNEQFF. CDR3 nucleotides: TGTGCCAGCAGCTTACTTCTAGCGGGAGACAATGAGCAGTTCTTC.

The chain carries TRBV28 and TRBJ1-1; maybe TRBD1 (5 bases). V lost 6 bases, J lost 6 bases, and 11 bases lay in between. Germline V CDR1 and CDR2: MDHEN, SYDVKM. The CDR3 is 12 amino acids. Written as DNA, the CDR3 is TGTGCCAGCAGCTCCCCGGGGGCTGAAGCTTTCTTT. Protein sequence: CASSSPGAEAFF. The variable domain in full, completed from reference TRBV28 and TRBJ1-1, reads DVKVTQSSRYLVKRTGEKVFLECVQDMDHENMFWYRQDPGLGLRLIYFSYDVKMKEKGDIPEGYSVSREKKERFSLILESASTNQTSMYLCASSSPGAEAFFGQGTRLTVV.

A single count supports this clone. The chain recombines TRBV5-6 with TRBJ2-7; D is unclear. The CDR3 covers 16 residues. Per the germline V gene, CDR1 is SGHDT and CDR2 is YYEEEE. V lost 3 bases and J lost 3, with 19 bases in between. CDR3 sequence reads: CASSSQYLSADYEQYF. CDR3 DNA sequence: TGTGCCAGCAGCTCCCAGTATCTTTCCGCGGACTACGAGCAGTACTTC.

The chain carries TRBV11-2 and TRBJ1-1; D is undetermined. The ends were cut back, 6 bases at V and 3 bases at J, with 20 bases in the middle. The CDR3 sequence is 16 residues long. CDR1 and CDR2 from the germline V gene are SGHAT and FQNNGV. DNA of the CDR3: TGTGCCAGCAGTCCCCGAAGGGCGGGAAGGGACACTGAAGCTTTCTTT. Its protein is CASSPRRAGRDTEAFF.

CDR3 sequence: CASSQGLGAGDIQYF. CDR3 nucleotide sequence: TGCGCCAGCAGCCAAGGACTGGGGGCCGGGGACATTCAGTACTTC. The chain uses TRBV4-1 and TRBJ2-4; possible D gene TRBD1, 6 bases. The germline gives CDR1 MGHRA, CDR2 YSYEKL. The V gene lost 1 base and the J gene lost 8 bases, with 15 bases spanning the gap. The CDR3 covers 15 residues.

V usage is TRBV29-1 and J usage is TRBJ1-2; D unresolved. CDR3 length: 14 amino acids. V lost 5 bases to trimming and J lost 6 bases, with 19 bases between them. CDR1 and CDR2 from the germline V gene are SQVTM and ANQGSEA. As DNA, the CDR3 is TGCAGCGTTCACGGGATTTGGGATGGGGATGGCTACACCTTC. This translates into CSVHGIWDGDGYTF.

This clone was observed once. The chain recombines TRBV5-1 with TRBJ2-3; TRBD1 aligns across 7 bases. Germline values: CDR1 SGHRS, CDR2 YFSETQ. Unmatched junction bases numbered 7, after V lost 3 bases and J lost 6 bases. The CDR3 is 14 residues long. The CDR3 nucleotides read TGCGCCAGCAGCTCCGACTCGACAGGGGATACGCAGTATTTT. The encoded protein is CASSSDSTGDTQYF.

The chain uses TRBV2 and TRBJ1-5, with 7 bases that match TRBD1. CDR1 and CDR2 from the germline V gene are SNHLY and FYNNEI. The CDR3 has 15 amino acids. The V and J ends lost 4 bases and 6 bases, in that order; junction bases with no gene match: 9. CDR3: CASSGEQGMSQPQHF. The CDR3 coding sequence is TGTGCCAGCAGTGGGGAACAGGGGATGAGTCAGCCCCAGCATTTT.

The chain joins TRBV6-1 to TRBJ1-2, with 9 bases that match TRBD1. The CDR3 has 16 amino acids. The V and J ends lost 3 bases and 4 bases, in that order; junction bases with no gene match: 9. Germline V lookup: CDR1 MNHNS, CDR2 SASEGT. The CDR3 sequence: CASSELTGGATYGYTF. In DNA form, the CDR3 reads TGTGCCAGCAGTGAGCTTACAGGGGGCGCGACCTATGGCTACACCTTC.

This clone was detected once. The V gene is TRBV28, the J gene TRBJ2-7, with TRBD1 matching 8 bases. The junction had 10 bases not matched to a gene; V was cut back by 6 bases and J by 3 bases. This CDR3 spans 15 amino acids. CDR1 and CDR2 (germline): MDHEN, SYDVKM. CDR3 coding DNA: TGTGCCAGCAGCCAAACCGGGACAGGTCTCTACGAGCAGTACTTC. This sequence encodes CASSQTGTGLYEQYF.